The 10 T cell receptor beta chains below were found in one sample sequenced in a study of cytomegalovirus exposure and HLA in healthy donors. The PCR made use of 60 Vbeta and 13 Jbeta primers. Profiled with immunoSEQ multiplex PCR; TCRdb holds only in-frame clones, not every one. This table has under 200,000 clones, about two thirds appearing once. Sequencing was performed on PBMCs. The origin of the receptors is a woman under 40 in good health and CMV-seronegative.

This clone was counted between two and nine times. This chain uses TRBV7-6 with TRBJ2-7; 7 positions agree with TRBD1. The trim removed 3 bases at V and 3 bases at J, leaving 5 bases unmatched. Germline V CDR1 and CDR2: SGHVS, FNYEAQ. This CDR3 comprises 14 residues. The CDR3 DNA reads as TGTGCCAGCAGCTTGGGGACAGAACTCTACGAGCAGTACTTC. Translated: CASSLGTELYEQYF. Variable domain in full (rest from reference TRBV7-6 and TRBJ2-7): GAGVSQSPRYKVTKRGQDVALRCDPISGHVSLYWYRQALGQGPEFLTYFNYEAQQDKSGLPNDRFSAERPEGSISTLTIQRTEQRDSAMYRCASSLGTELYEQYFGPGTRLTVT.

The chain recombines TRBV5-5 with TRBJ2-7, with 9 bases matching TRBD2. V was clipped by 4 bases and J by 0 bases; unmatched bases: 11. Germline V CDR1 and CDR2: SGHKS, YYEKEE (reference sequence). This CDR3 spans 17 amino acids. Here the CDR3 reads CASSDSLREGSSYEQYF. As DNA, the CDR3 is TGTGCCAGCAGCGATTCACTGCGGGAGGGGTCCTCCTACGAGCAGTACTTC.

V usage is TRBV6-5 and J usage is TRBJ2-7; TRBD1 aligns across 7 bases. The CDR3 has 14 residues. The V gene end was trimmed by 6 bases and the J gene end by 2 bases; junction bases not matched to a gene: 7. Germline-derived CDR1 and CDR2 are MNHEY and SVGAGI. The CDR3 nucleotides are TGTGCCAGCAGAAACAGGGGCGCTCCCTACGAGCAGTACTTC. Residues: CASRNRGAPYEQYF.

V is TRBV30 and J is TRBJ1-4; D call uncertain. From germline, CDR1 is GTSNPN and CDR2 SVGIG (reference sequence). V gave up 5 bases and J gave up 5 bases, with 9 bases separating them. CDR3 length equals 12 residues. The CDR3 protein is CAWSQLNEKLFF. CDR3 DNA: TGTGCCTGGTCACAGCTAAATGAAAAACTGTTTTTT.

The V and J genes are TRBV18 and TRBJ2-1, with TRBD2 matching over 11 bases. Germline assignment: CDR1 KGHSH and CDR2 LQKENI. The CDR3 has 16 amino acids. J lost 8 bases, V lost 1 base, and 7 bases had no gene match. The CDR3 DNA follows: TGTGCCAGCTCACCACGGCTAGCGGGAGGTATCCATGAGCAGTTCTTC. Translating gives CASSPRLAGGIHEQFF.

The chain is built from TRBV5-6 and TRBJ1-2; D is uncertain. Germline V gives CDR1 SGHDT, CDR2 YYEEEE. V lost 8 bases and J 2 bases, leaving 16 bases between the germline ends. The CDR3 length is 14 residues. Here the CDR3 reads CASEFRPRNYGYTF. CDR3 DNA sequence: TGTGCCAGTGAGTTCAGGCCGCGCAACTATGGCTACACCTTC.

This clone was seen only a few times. This chain uses TRBV6-4 with TRBJ2-1, with a tentative D call TRBD1 (6 bases). The CDR3 length is 17 residues. Germline CDR1 and CDR2: MRHNA and SNTAGT. The V end was cut by 5 bases, the J end by 0 bases, with 17 bases between. CDR3 coding DNA: TGTGCCAGCAGTCTGGGGGACACCTCGAGCTCCTACAATGAGCAGTTCTTC. It specifies CASSLGDTSSSYNEQFF.

The gene calls are TRBV15 and TRBJ2-7; 9 nucleotides match TRBD1. V trimming: 5 bases; J trimming: 6 bases; junction bases outside the gene matches: 11. Germline CDR1 and CDR2: LNHNV and YYDKDF (reference sequence). The CDR3 is 15 residues long. CDR3 nucleotides: TGTGCCACCAGCGGGGACTGGACAGGGGAATCCGAGCAGTACTTC. This gives the protein CATSGDWTGESEQYF. The full variable domain, rest sourced from reference TRBV15 and TRBJ2-7, is DAMVIQNPRYQVTQFGKPVTLSCSQTLNHNVMYWYQQKSSQAPKLLFHYYDKDFNNEADTPDNFQSRRPNTSFCFLDIRSPGLGDTAMYLCATSGDWTGESEQYFGPGTRLTVT.

The rearrangement joins TRBV13 to TRBJ1-2; 8 bases are a match to TRBD1. This CDR3 has 14 amino acids. V lost 5 bases to trimming and J lost 3 bases; unmatched junction nucleotides: 5. Germline assignment: CDR1 PRHDT and CDR2 FYEKMQ (reference sequence). Here the CDR3 reads CASSRGQDYYGYTF. The CDR3 DNA reads TGTGCCAGCAGCCGGGGACAGGACTACTATGGCTACACCTTC. The whole variable domain, remainder taken from reference TRBV13 and TRBJ1-2, is AAGVIQSPRHLIKEKRETATLKCYPIPRHDTVYWYQQGPGQDPQFLISFYEKMQSDKGSIPDRFSAQQFSDYHSELNMSSLELGDSALYFCASSRGQDYYGYTFGSGTRLTVV.

The chain combines TRBV2 with TRBJ2-5; 9 bases fit TRBD1. Germline trimming cut 7 bases from V and 5 bases from J; bases unmatched to any gene: 5. The CDR3 contains 13 residues. Per germline, CDR1 SNHLY and CDR2 FYNNEI. The CDR3 reads CASMRQGDETQYF. The CDR3 DNA reads as TGTGCCAGCATGAGACAGGGGGATGAGACCCAGTACTTC.